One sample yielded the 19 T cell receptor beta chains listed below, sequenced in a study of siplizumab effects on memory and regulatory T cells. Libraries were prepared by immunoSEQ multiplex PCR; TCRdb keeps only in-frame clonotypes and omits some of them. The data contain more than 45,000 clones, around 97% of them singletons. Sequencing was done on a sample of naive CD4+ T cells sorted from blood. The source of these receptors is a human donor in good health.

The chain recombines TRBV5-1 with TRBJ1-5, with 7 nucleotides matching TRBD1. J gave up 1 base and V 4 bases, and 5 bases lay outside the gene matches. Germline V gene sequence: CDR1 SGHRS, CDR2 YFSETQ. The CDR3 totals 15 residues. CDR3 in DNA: TGCGCCAGCAGCGAAGGGGGCTACAGCAATCAGCCCCAGCATTTT. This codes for CASSEGGYSNQPQHF. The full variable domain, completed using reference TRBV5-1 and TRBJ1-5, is KAGVTQTPRYLIKTRGQQVTLSCSPISGHRSVSWYQQTPGQGLQFLFEYFSETQRNKGNFPGRFSGRQFSNSRSEMNVSTLELGDSALYLCASSEGGYSNQPQHFGDGTRLSIL.

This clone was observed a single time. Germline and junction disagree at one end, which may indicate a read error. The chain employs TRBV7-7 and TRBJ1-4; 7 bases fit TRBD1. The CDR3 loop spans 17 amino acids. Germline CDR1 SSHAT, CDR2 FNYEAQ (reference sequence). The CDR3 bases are TGTGCTAGCAGCCTCACTCGACAGGGTGCGGCTAATGAAAAACTGTTTTTT. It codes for CASSLTRQGAANEKLFF.

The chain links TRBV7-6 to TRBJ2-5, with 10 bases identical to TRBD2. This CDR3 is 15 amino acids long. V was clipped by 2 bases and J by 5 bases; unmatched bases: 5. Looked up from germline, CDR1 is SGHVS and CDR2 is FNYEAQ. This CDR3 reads CASSLLAGVRETQYF. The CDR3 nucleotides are TGTGCCAGCAGCTTACTAGCGGGAGTCCGGGAGACCCAGTACTTC.

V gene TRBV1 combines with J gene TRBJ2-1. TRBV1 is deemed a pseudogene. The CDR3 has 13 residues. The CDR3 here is CTSSPWVRCEQFF. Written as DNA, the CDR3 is TGCACCAGCAGCCCCTGGGTCCGTTGTGAGCAGTTCTTC.

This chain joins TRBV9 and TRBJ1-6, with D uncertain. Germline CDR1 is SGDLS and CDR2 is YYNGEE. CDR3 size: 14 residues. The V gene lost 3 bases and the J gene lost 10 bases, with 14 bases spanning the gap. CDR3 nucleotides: TGTGCCAGCAGCGAGAAGCCCCATTGGTCACCCCTCCACTTT. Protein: CASSEKPHWSPLHF. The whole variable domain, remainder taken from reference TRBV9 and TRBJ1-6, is DSGVTQTPKHLITATGQRVTLRCSPRSGDLSVYWYQQSLDQGLQFLIQYYNGEERAKGNILERFSAQQFPDLHSELNLSSLELGDSALYFCASSEKPHWSPLHFGNGTRLTVT.

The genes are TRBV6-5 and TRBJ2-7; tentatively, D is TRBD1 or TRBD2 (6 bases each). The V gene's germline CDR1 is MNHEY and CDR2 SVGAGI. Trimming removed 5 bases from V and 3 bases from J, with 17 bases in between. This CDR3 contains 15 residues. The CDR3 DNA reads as TGTGCCAGCAGTATAGGGACGGGGGCAATCTACGAGCAGTACTTC. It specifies CASSIGTGAIYEQYF.

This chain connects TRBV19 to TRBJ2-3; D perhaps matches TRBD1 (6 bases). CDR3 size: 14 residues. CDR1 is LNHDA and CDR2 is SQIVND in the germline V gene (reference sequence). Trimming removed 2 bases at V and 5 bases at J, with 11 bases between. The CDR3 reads CASSIRSRGDTQYF. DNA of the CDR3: TGTGCCAGTAGTATAAGGAGCAGGGGAGATACGCAGTATTTT. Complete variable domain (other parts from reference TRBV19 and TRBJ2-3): DGGITQSPKYLFRKEGQNVTLSCEQNLNHDAMYWYRQDPGQGLRLIYYSQIVNDFQKGDIAEGYSVSREKKESFPLTVTSAQKNPTAFYLCASSIRSRGDTQYFGPGTRLTVL.

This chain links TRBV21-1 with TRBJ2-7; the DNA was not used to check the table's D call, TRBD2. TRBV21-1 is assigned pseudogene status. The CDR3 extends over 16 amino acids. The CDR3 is CATQQMCRLAGDEQYF. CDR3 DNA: TGTGCCACCCAGCAAATGTGTCGACTAGCGGGGGACGAGCAGTACTTC.

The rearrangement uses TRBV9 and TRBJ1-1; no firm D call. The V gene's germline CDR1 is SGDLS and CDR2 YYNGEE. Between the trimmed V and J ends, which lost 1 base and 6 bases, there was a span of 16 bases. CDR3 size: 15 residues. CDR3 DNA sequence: TGTGCCAGCAGCGTAATCTTTGAGGGATTGGCTGAAGCTTTCTTT. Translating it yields CASSVIFEGLAEAFF.

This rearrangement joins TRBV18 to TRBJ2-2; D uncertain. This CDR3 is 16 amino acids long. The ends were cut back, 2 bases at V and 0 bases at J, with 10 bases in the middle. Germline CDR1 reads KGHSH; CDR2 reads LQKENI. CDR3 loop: CASSPTLTANTGELFF. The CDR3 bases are TGTGCCAGCTCACCAACACTCACCGCGAACACCGGGGAGCTGTTTTTT.

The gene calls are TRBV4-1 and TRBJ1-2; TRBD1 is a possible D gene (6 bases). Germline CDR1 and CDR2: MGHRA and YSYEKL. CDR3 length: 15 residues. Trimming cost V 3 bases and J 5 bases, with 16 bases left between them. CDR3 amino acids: CASSQRIQGKYGYTF. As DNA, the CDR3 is TGCGCCAGCAGCCAGAGAATACAGGGCAAATATGGCTACACCTTC.

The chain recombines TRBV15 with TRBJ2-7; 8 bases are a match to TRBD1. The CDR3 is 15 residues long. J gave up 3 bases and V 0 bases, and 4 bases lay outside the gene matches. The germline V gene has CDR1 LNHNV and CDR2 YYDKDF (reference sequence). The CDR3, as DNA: TGTGCCACCAGCAGAGATCCCGGACAGGGCTACGAGCAGTACTTC. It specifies CATSRDPGQGYEQYF.

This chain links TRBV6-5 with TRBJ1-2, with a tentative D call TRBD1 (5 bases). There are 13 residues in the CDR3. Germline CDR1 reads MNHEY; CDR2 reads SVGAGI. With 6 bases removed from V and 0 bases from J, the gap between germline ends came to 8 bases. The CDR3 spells CASRGEANYGYTF. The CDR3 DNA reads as TGTGCCAGCAGGGGGGAAGCTAACTATGGCTACACCTTC.

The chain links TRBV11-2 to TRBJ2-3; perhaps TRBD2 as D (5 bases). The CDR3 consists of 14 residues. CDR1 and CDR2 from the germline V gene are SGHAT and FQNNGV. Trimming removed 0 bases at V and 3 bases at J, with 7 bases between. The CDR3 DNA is TGTGCCAGCAGCTTAGATCGCGGGACAGATACGCAGTATTTT. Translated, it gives CASSLDRGTDTQYF.

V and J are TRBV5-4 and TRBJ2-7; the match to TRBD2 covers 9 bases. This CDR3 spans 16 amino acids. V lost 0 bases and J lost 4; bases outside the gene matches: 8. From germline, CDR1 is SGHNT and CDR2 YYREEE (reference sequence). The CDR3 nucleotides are TGTGCCAGCAGCTTGGGCGTCGGTCTAGCGGGATACGAGCAGTACTTC. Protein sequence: CASSLGVGLAGYEQYF.

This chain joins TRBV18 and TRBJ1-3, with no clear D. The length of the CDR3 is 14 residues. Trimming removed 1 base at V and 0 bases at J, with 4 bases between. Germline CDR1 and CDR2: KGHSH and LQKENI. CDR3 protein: CASSPQSSGNTIYF. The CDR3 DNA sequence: TGTGCCAGCTCACCACAGAGCTCTGGAAACACCATATATTTT.

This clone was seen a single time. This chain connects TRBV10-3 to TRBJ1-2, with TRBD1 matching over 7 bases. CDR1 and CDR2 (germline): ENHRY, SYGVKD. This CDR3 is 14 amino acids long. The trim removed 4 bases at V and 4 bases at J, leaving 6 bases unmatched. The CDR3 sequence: CAISGTGVSYGYTF. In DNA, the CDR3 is TGTGCCATCAGTGGAACAGGGGTTTCCTATGGCTACACCTTC.

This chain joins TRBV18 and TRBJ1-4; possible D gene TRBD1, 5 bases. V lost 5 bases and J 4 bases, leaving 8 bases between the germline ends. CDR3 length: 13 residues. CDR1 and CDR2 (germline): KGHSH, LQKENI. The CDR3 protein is CASSATDNEKLFF. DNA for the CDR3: TGTGCCAGCTCAGCGACAGATAATGAAAAACTGTTTTTT. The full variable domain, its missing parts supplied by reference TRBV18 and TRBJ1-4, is NAGVMQNPRHLVRRRGQEARLRCSPMKGHSHVYWYRQLPEEGLKFMVYLQKENIIDESGMPKERFSAEFPKEGPSILRIQQVVRGDSAAYFCASSATDNEKLFFGSGTQLSVL.

The DNA of the CDR3 is TGCGCCAGCAGCTTCCAGGGGCCCTCTGGGGCCAACGTCCTGACTTTC. It encodes CASSFQGPSGANVLTF. V gene TRBV5-1 combines with J gene TRBJ2-6, with D tentatively TRBD1 (6 bases). V lost 2 bases, J lost 0 bases, and 9 bases lay in between. Per germline, CDR1 SGHRS and CDR2 YFSETQ. This CDR3 is 16 amino acids long.